One sample yielded the 6 T cell receptor beta chains listed below, sequenced in a study of human T cells and chemical hapten exposure. TCRdb redid the calling of the RACE reads with MiXCR, one entry per CDR3 protein. The table records approximately 350,000 distinct CDR3 sequences, more than 5% of them present only once. Time point in this sample: patch test 2, 6 weeks after DPC sensitization. Treatment of the sample: therapeutic diphenylcyclopropenone sensitization with weekly scalp DPC. Material: whole blood, obtained in connection with sensitization to the hapten diphenylcyclopropenone (DPC). The receptor set was obtained from a woman between 18 and 29 years old with alopecia areata. Some clones in this sample may be carry-over from other donors' samples.

This clonotype has a handful of counts. The V and J genes are TRBV18 and TRBJ1-5; D call uncertain. The CDR3 length is 14 residues. Trimming took off 2 bases at V and 1 base at J, with 6 bases between the two ends. CDR1 and CDR2 from the germline V gene are KGHSH and LQKENI. The CDR3 bases are TGTGCCAGCTCACCAAAGGAGAGCAATCAGCCCCAGCATTTT. Translated, it gives CASSPKESNQPQHF.

The rearrangement uses TRBV6-5 and TRBJ2-7; D unclear. CDR3 length: 14 residues. Trimming removed 3 bases at V and 7 bases at J, with 16 bases between. Germline CDR1 and CDR2: MNHEY and SVGAGI. CDR3 in amino acids: CASSYGRSLGEQYF. The CDR3 DNA reads as TGTGCCAGCAGTTATGGGCGAAGCCTGGGGGAGCAGTACTTC.

This clonotype was counted at least ten times. V usage is TRBV6-6 and J usage is TRBJ1-1, with no clear D. V lost 6 bases, J lost 2 bases, and 10 bases lay in between. Germline assignment: CDR1 MNHNY and CDR2 SVGAGI (reference sequence). The CDR3 runs to 13 residues. CDR3 residues: CASSRDINTEAFF. CDR3 nucleotide sequence: TGTGCCAGCAGCCGGGATATTAACACTGAAGCTTTCTTT.

A few counts support this clonotype. The chain uses TRBV4-1 and TRBJ1-2; TRBD1 is a possible D gene (6 bases). CDR3 length equals 16 residues. V lost 4 bases and J 6 bases, leaving 21 bases between the germline ends. Germline values: CDR1 MGHRA, CDR2 YSYEKL. The CDR3 nucleotides are TGCGCCAGCAGCCTCCTCGACAGGTTAAGTTCGGATGGCTACACCTTC. Translation: CASSLLDRLSSDGYTF.

This clonotype showed up just a few times. V gene TRBV11-2 combines with J gene TRBJ1-5; D not resolved. Looked up from germline, CDR1 is SGHAT and CDR2 is FQNNGV. The CDR3 consists of 12 residues. Trimming cost V 1 base and J 15 bases, with 13 bases left between them. The CDR3 region is CASSLATRELHF. The CDR3 DNA reads as TGTGCCAGCAGCTTAGCAACCAGAGAGCTGCATTTT. Looking up the rest from reference TRBV11-2 and TRBJ1-5 gives the full variable domain: EAGVAQSPRYKIIEKRQSVAFWCNPISGHATLYWYQQILGQGPKLLIQFQNNGVVDDSQLPKDRFSAERLKGVDSTLKIQPAKLEDSAVYLCASSLATRELHFGDGTRLSIL.

CDR3 DNA sequence: TGTGCCAGCAGTTTAGCGTTGGACACCAGGGGTGGCGGTTTTTTCGGTACGCAGTATTTT. This codes for CASSLALDTRGGGFFGTQYF. The V call is TRBV12-3 or TRBV12-4, the J call TRBJ2-3; possibly TRBD1 for D (6 bases). V lost 0 bases, J lost 8 bases, and 30 bases lay in between. The length of the CDR3 is 20 residues.